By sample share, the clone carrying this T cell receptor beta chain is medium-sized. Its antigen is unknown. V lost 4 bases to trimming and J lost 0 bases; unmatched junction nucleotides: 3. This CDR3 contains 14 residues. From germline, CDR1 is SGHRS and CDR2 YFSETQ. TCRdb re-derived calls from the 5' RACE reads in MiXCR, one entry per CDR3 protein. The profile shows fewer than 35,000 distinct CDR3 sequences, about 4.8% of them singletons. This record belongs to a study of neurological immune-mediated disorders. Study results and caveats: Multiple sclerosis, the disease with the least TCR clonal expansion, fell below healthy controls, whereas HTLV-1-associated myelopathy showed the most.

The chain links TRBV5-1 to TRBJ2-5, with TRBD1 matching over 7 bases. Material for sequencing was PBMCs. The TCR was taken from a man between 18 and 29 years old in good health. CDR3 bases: TGCGCCAGCAGCCAACAGGGGTACCAAGAGACCCAGTACTTC. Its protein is CASSQQGYQETQYF.